The 30 T cell receptor beta chains below come from one sample, sequenced in a study of monozygotic twins with inflammatory bowel disease. TCRdb reprocessed the 5' RACE reads and stores each CDR3 protein as one record, lacking DNA. This table holds around 410,000 distinct CDR3 sequences. Sequenced input: blood. The receptors come from a human donor with ulcerative colitis or Crohn's disease, or a healthy co-twin of an affected twin (not recorded which).

This sequence joins TRBV7-3 and TRBJ2-1. CDR3 length: 14 amino acids. Germline V gene lookup returns CDR1 SGHTA and CDR2 FQGTGA. The CDR3 region is CASSFGTPINEQFF.

This chain connects TRBV9 to TRBJ2-3; TCRdb proposes TRBD2, but this gene call is untestable without DNA. The V gene's germline CDR1 is SGDLS and CDR2 YYNGEE. The CDR3 contains 16 residues. Here the CDR3 reads CASSPRPGGGTDTQYF.

V gene TRBV14 combines with J gene TRBJ2-6; TCRdb reports TRBD1, a call that lacks DNA to check it against. This CDR3 comprises 20 residues. Germline V lookup: CDR1 SGHDN, CDR2 FVKESK. CDR3 sequence: CASSQDLLGDRVSGANVLTF.

The chain carries TRBV19 and TRBJ1-5; no DNA is available, so the TRBD1 call from TCRdb remains unchecked. Germline lookup yields CDR1 LNHDA and CDR2 SQIVND (reference sequence). The CDR3 totals 17 residues. The CDR3: CASSISQGEKGNQPQHF. Based on the CDR3 plus reference TRBV19 and TRBJ1-5, the full variable domain is DGGITQSPKYLFRKEGQNVTLSCEQNLNHDAMYWYRQDPGQGLRLIYYSQIVNDFQKGDIAEGYSVSREKKESFPLTVTSAQKNPTAFYLCASSISQGEKGNQPQHFGDGTRLSIL.

The rearrangement uses TRBV10-3 and TRBJ1-1. The germline CDR1 and CDR2 sequences are ENHRY and SYGVKD. CDR3 size: 13 residues. The CDR3 protein is CAISELQNLEAFF.

The gene calls are TRBV3-1 and TRBJ2-1; absent DNA, TCRdb's TRBD2 call cannot be checked. Germline CDR1 is LGHDT and CDR2 is YNNKEL (reference sequence). The CDR3 extends over 16 amino acids. The CDR3 protein is CASSHRTHPSYNEQFF.

The rearrangement links TRBV30 to TRBJ1-1. This CDR3 comprises 12 residues. Germline loops: CDR1 GTSNPN, CDR2 SVGIG (reference sequence). This chain's CDR3 is CAWNRELTEAFF.

The chain has TRBV12-3 or TRBV12-4 and TRBJ2-2. This CDR3 region has 14 residues. The CDR3 sequence: CASRPNVDTGELFF.

The chain employs TRBV5-4 and TRBJ2-1; TCRdb returns TRBD2, unconfirmable since there is no DNA. Germline values: CDR1 SGHNT, CDR2 YYREEE (reference sequence). The CDR3 is made up of 15 amino acids. The CDR3 here is CASSLGSGRTNEQFF. Based on the CDR3 plus reference TRBV5-4 and TRBJ2-1, the full variable domain is ETGVTQSPTHLIKTRGQQVTLRCSSQSGHNTVSWYQQALGQGPQFIFQYYREEENGRGNFPPRFSGLQFPNYSSELNVNALELDDSALYLCASSLGSGRTNEQFFGPGTRLTVL.

The chain joins TRBV2 to TRBJ2-1; TCRdb returns TRBD2, unconfirmable since there is no DNA. There are 16 residues in the CDR3. From germline, CDR1 is SNHLY and CDR2 FYNNEI. CDR3 loop: CASTDGTGGSYNEQFF. The full variable domain, with the rest looked up from reference TRBV2 and TRBJ2-1, is EPEVTQTPSHQVTQMGQEVILRCVPISNHLYFYWYRQILGQKVEFLVSFYNNEISEKSEIFDDQFSVERPDGSNFTLKIRSTKLEDSAMYFCASTDGTGGSYNEQFFGPGTRLTVL.

This chain's CDR3 is CASSEANTEAFF. This chain joins TRBV6-1 and TRBJ1-1. Looked up from germline, CDR1 is MNHNS and CDR2 is SASEGT. The CDR3 runs to 12 residues.

The CDR3 protein is CASSRLAGEDTQYF. The rearrangement links TRBV5-1 to TRBJ2-3; TCRdb's assignment of TRBD2 cannot be checked, as there is no DNA. The CDR3 has 14 amino acids. CDR1 SGHRS and CDR2 YFSETQ come from the germline V gene.

The J gene is TRBJ2-1, the V gene TRBV5-1; there is no DNA to check the TCRdb D call of TRBD1. The CDR3 totals 14 residues. Germline lookup yields CDR1 SGHRS and CDR2 YFSETQ. This CDR3 reads CASSSGGPNNEQFF.

The V and J genes are TRBV12-3 or TRBV12-4 and TRBJ1-1; TCRdb proposes TRBD1, but this gene call is untestable without DNA. The CDR3 is 13 amino acids. CDR3 sequence reads: CASSFPGDTEAFF.

The chain carries TRBV18 and TRBJ1-2; TCRdb's D call of TRBD1 is untestable without DNA. Germline values: CDR1 KGHSH, CDR2 LQKENI. The CDR3 extends over 18 amino acids. The chain's CDR3 is CASSPASRGRGRNYGYTF.

The chain carries TRBV7-2 and TRBJ2-2. Germline assignment: CDR1 SGHTA and CDR2 FQGNSA. This CDR3 comprises 16 residues. This CDR3 is CASSLPTSSDTGELFF. The whole variable domain, remainder taken from reference TRBV7-2 and TRBJ2-2, is GAGVSQSPSNKVTEKGKDVELRCDPISGHTALYWYRQSLGQGLEFLIYFQGNSAPDKSGLPSDRFSAERTGGSVSTLTIQRTQQEDSAVYLCASSLPTSSDTGELFFGEGSRLTVL.

The chain has TRBV6-1 and TRBJ1-5. Germline V gene data show CDR1 as MNHNS and CDR2 as SASEGT. The CDR3 covers 13 residues. CDR3 residues: CASSRDSTTPQHF.

The rearrangement links TRBV20-1 to TRBJ2-2; TCRdb returns TRBD1, unconfirmable since there is no DNA. The germline CDR1 and CDR2 sequences are DFQATT and SNEGSKA (reference sequence). The CDR3 length is 14 residues. CDR3: CSASPLGRTGELFF.

The chain combines TRBV20-1 with TRBJ2-1; the TCRdb D gene call, TRBD1, has no DNA to confirm it. The germline gives CDR1 DFQATT, CDR2 SNEGSKA (reference sequence). There are 15 residues in the CDR3. CDR3 residues: CSAREAGTGYNEQFF.

This chain connects TRBV6-2 or TRBV6-3 to TRBJ2-1; TCRdb lists TRBD1, though no DNA is available to test this call. From germline, CDR1 is MNHEY and CDR2 SVGEGT. The CDR3 has 13 amino acids. CDR3 sequence: CASSFYGGLEQFF.

V is TRBV25-1 and J is TRBJ2-2; TCRdb designates TRBD1, a call that cannot be tested without DNA. Germline loops: CDR1 MGHDK, CDR2 SYGVNS. The CDR3 loop spans 14 amino acids. The CDR3 loop is CASMSRGNTGEQFF.

The chain uses TRBV7-9 and TRBJ2-7; TCRdb's D call of TRBD2 is untestable without DNA. Germline V lookup: CDR1 SEHNR, CDR2 FQNEAQ (reference sequence). CDR3 size: 11 residues. The chain's CDR3 is CASSSTLGLGF.

This chain links TRBV5-6 with TRBJ2-5; TCRdb's D call, TRBD1, is unchecked because there is no DNA. This CDR3 region has 12 residues. Germline values: CDR1 SGHDT, CDR2 YYEEEE. The chain's CDR3 is CASSFDRQTQYF.

The rearrangement links TRBV5-1 to TRBJ1-1; TCRdb's D gene call, TRBD1, goes unchecked for lack of DNA. Germline CDR1 and CDR2: SGHRS and YFSETQ. The CDR3 is made up of 17 amino acids. The CDR3: CASSFGPPGRQNTEAFF.

The CDR3: CASSLEAGPGRNEQFF. This chain connects TRBV5-5 to TRBJ2-1; the D call from TCRdb, TRBD1, cannot be confirmed without DNA. This CDR3 region has 16 residues. CDR1 is SGHKS, CDR2 YYEKEE, per germline (reference sequence). Drawing the rest from reference TRBV5-5 and TRBJ2-1, the complete variable domain is DAGVTQSPTHLIKTRGQQVTLRCSPISGHKSVSWYQQVLGQGPQFIFQYYEKEERGRGNFPDRFSARQFPNYSSELNVNALLLGDSALYLCASSLEAGPGRNEQFFGPGTRLTVL.

The CDR3: CASSPWDRGRGTGELFF. The chain links TRBV5-1 to TRBJ2-2; TCRdb lists TRBD1, though no DNA is available to test this call. The germline gives CDR1 SGHRS, CDR2 YFSETQ. This CDR3 region has 17 residues.

V is TRBV7-6 and J is TRBJ2-7; TCRdb returns TRBD1, unconfirmable since there is no DNA. This CDR3 contains 15 residues. Germline V CDR1 and CDR2: SGHVS, FNYEAQ. The CDR3 is CASSLRDRGRDEQYF.

The V and J genes are TRBV3-1 and TRBJ1-2; lacking DNA, the TRBD1 call made by TCRdb goes unchecked. Germline V gene lookup returns CDR1 LGHDT and CDR2 YNNKEL (reference sequence). There are 13 residues in the CDR3. The CDR3 reads CASSQWGSDGYTF.

V usage is TRBV7-3 and J usage is TRBJ2-3; TCRdb proposes TRBD1, but this gene call is untestable without DNA. The CDR3 covers 15 residues. CDR1 is SGHTA and CDR2 is FQGTGA in the germline V gene. CDR3 in amino acids: CASSTPGGFPDTQYF.

V and J are TRBV20-1 and TRBJ2-1; the TCRdb call, TRBD2, lacks DNA for checking. CDR3 length: 17 residues. Germline V gene sequence: CDR1 DFQATT, CDR2 SNEGSKA (reference sequence). The CDR3 sequence is CSAPQGPGLAGYNEQFF.